Shown below are 22 T cell receptor beta chains from a single sample sequenced in a study of cytomegalovirus exposure and HLA in healthy donors. A multiplex PCR was run with 60 Vbeta primers and 13 Jbeta primers. TCRdb's table, derived via immunoSEQ multiplex PCR, lists solely in-frame clones and lacks some. Of roughly 130,000 clones listed, roughly 74% are singletons. The sample taken for sequencing was PBMCs. These receptors came from a woman between 45 and 60 years old in good health and CMV-seropositive.

Only a few counts were recorded for this clone. The V gene is TRBV14, the J gene TRBJ2-7, with unresolved D. Germline V gives CDR1 SGHDN, CDR2 FVKESK. V shed 3 bases and J shed 3 bases, with 15 bases lying between them. The CDR3 spans 15 residues. CDR3 coding DNA: TGTGCCAGCAGCCACCCGTCCCCCTTAAACTACGAGCAGTACTTC. Translation gives CASSHPSPLNYEQYF.

The chain employs TRBV4-3 and TRBJ1-4, with a weak D call TRBD1 (5 bases). Germline lookup yields CDR1 LGHNA and CDR2 YSLEER. The CDR3 totals 15 residues. V dropped 1 base and J dropped 12 bases, with 18 bases sitting between them. CDR3 DNA: TGCGCCAGCAGCCAAGCCGCCCTTGGAGGGGAGGAACTGTTTTTT. Encoded protein: CASSQAALGGEELFF.

This clone was seen once. The V and J genes are TRBV4-2 and TRBJ1-2; 9 bases line up with TRBD1. V trimming: 4 bases; J trimming: 7 bases; junction bases outside the gene matches: 16. This CDR3 is built from 17 residues. The germline gives CDR1 LGHNA, CDR2 YNFKEQ. The CDR3 DNA sequence: TGTGCCAGCAGCCCCAAGGTCCGGGACAGGGAGTCGTCTGGCTACACCTTC. It encodes CASSPKVRDRESSGYTF.

The chain combines TRBV7-2 with TRBJ1-4; D unresolved. CDR3 length: 13 residues. Between the trimmed V and J ends, which lost 5 bases and 8 bases, there was a span of 12 bases. CDR1 is SGHTA and CDR2 is FQGNSA in the germline V gene. For the CDR3, the DNA is TGTGCCAGCAGCGAGGAGCTGGAGGAAAAACTGTTTTTT. It codes for CASSEELEEKLFF.

The chain couples TRBV5-1 to TRBJ2-7; D perhaps matches TRBD2 (6 bases). Trimming shortened V by 2 bases and J by 6 bases, and 18 bases separated the two germline ends. Germline lookup yields CDR1 SGHRS and CDR2 YFSETQ. The CDR3 is 15 amino acids. CDR3 in amino acids: CASSFGGLETVEQYF. CDR3 DNA sequence: TGCGCCAGCAGCTTCGGGGGATTGGAGACAGTCGAGCAGTACTTC.

V gene TRBV29-1 combines with J gene TRBJ1-5; D unresolved. CDR3 length: 12 residues. CDR1 SQVTM and CDR2 ANQGSEA come from the germline V gene. The V end lost 4 bases, the J end lost 4 bases, and 8 bases lay between the germline ends. Here the CDR3 DNA reads TGCAGCGTTGGGGGAGAGAATCAGCCCCAGCATTTT. Protein sequence: CSVGGENQPQHF.

J is TRBJ1-3 and V is TRBV25-1, with D unclear. This CDR3 region has 14 residues. V was pared by 4 bases and J by 2 bases, with 9 bases between. Germline V CDR1 and CDR2: MGHDK, SYGVNS. The CDR3: CASSAVQTGNTIYF. The CDR3 DNA reads as TGTGCCAGCAGTGCTGTACAGACTGGAAACACCATATATTTT.

The rearrangement uses TRBV7-7 and TRBJ2-3; TRBD1 agrees at 9 bases. Germline CDR1 and CDR2: SSHAT and FNYEAQ (reference sequence). CDR3 length equals 15 residues. J lost 4 bases, V lost 3 bases, and 5 bases had no gene match. The CDR3, as DNA: TGTGCCAGCAGCTTTCGGGACAGGGATTCAGATACGCAGTATTTT. The encoded protein is CASSFRDRDSDTQYF.

This clone was seen more than once but under ten times. The chain is built from TRBV7-7 and TRBJ2-6; tentatively, D is TRBD2 (5 bases). The V end lost 2 bases, the J end lost 4 bases, and 9 bases lay between the germline ends. This CDR3 contains 15 residues. Germline CDR1 SSHAT, CDR2 FNYEAQ (reference sequence). The CDR3: CASSLSLGGANVLTF. The CDR3 DNA sequence: TGTGCCAGCAGCTTATCACTAGGGGGGGCCAACGTCCTGACTTTC.

The genes are TRBV7-2 and TRBJ2-2; TRBD2 matches at 11 bases. Germline loops: CDR1 SGHTA, CDR2 FQGNSA. This CDR3 region has 19 residues. V shed 2 bases, J shed 0 bases, and the junction held 8 bases outside the gene matches. In nucleotides, the CDR3 is TGTGCCAGCAGCTTACGTCCTAGCGGGGGGCTCGCGAACACCGGGGAGCTGTTTTTT. It yields the protein CASSLRPSGGLANTGELFF.

Notes on this clone: Here the CDR3 omits its conserved ending phenylalanine or tryptophan, so a read error is the likely source. The rearrangement links TRBV6-5 to TRBJ1-5; possible D gene TRBD1, 5 bases. The ends were cut back, 6 bases at V and 7 bases at J, with 16 bases in the middle. The CDR3 contains 14 residues. The V gene's germline CDR1 is MNHEY and CDR2 SVGAGI. The CDR3 DNA reads as TGTGCCAGCAGGGCGGGGGGGATAGGGCAGCCCCAGCATCTT. This sequence encodes CASRAGGIGQPQHL.

The rearrangement joins TRBV5-6 to TRBJ2-7, with 10 bases matching TRBD2. This CDR3 has 14 amino acids. V was clipped by 1 base and J by 4 bases; unmatched bases: 2. Germline V gives CDR1 SGHDT, CDR2 YYEEEE. As DNA, the CDR3 is TGTGCCAGCAGCTTGCAGCGGGGGGGGTACGAGCAGTACTTC. Amino acid sequence: CASSLQRGGYEQYF. The full variable domain, completed using reference TRBV5-6 and TRBJ2-7, is DAGVTQSPTHLIKTRGQQVTLRCSPKSGHDTVSWYQQALGQGPQFIFQYYEEEERQRGNFPDRFSGHQFPNYSSELNVNALLLGDSALYLCASSLQRGGYEQYFGPGTRLTVT.

This sequence joins TRBV7-8 and TRBJ2-1, with TRBD2 matching over 7 bases. V shed 3 bases and J 5 bases; nucleotides not matched to a gene: 4. CDR1 is SGHVS and CDR2 is FQNEAQ in the germline V gene. This CDR3 spans 14 amino acids. CDR3 DNA sequence: TGTGCCAGCAGCTTTTCCGGGGGGAACAATGAGCAGTTCTTC. Amino acid sequence: CASSFSGGNNEQFF.

The chain recombines TRBV4-2 with TRBJ2-5; TRBD2 aligns across 9 bases. The CDR3 totals 15 residues. J lost 2 bases, V lost 1 base, and 2 bases had no gene match. Germline CDR1 is LGHNA and CDR2 is YNFKEQ. The CDR3 DNA is TGTGCCAGCAGCCAAGCCGGACTAGCGCAAGAGACCCAGTACTTC. It yields the protein CASSQAGLAQETQYF.

The DNA of the CDR3 is TGTGCCAGCAGCTTAGGCAGGTGGGGGACAGGAAACACCGGGGAGCTGTTTTTT. Its translation is CASSLGRWGTGNTGELFF. The chain combines TRBV7-2 with TRBJ2-2; 8 bases line up with TRBD1. CDR1 is SGHTA and CDR2 is FQGNSA in the germline V gene. The V and J ends lost 1 base and 2 bases, in that order; junction bases with no gene match: 9. The CDR3 is 18 residues long.

This chain connects TRBV7-6 to TRBJ1-1, with no clear D. V lost 4 bases to trimming and J lost 7 bases, with 10 bases between them. From germline, CDR1 is SGHVS and CDR2 FNYEAQ. CDR3 length: 12 amino acids. CDR3 sequence: CASSSYAGEAFF. CDR3 in DNA: TGTGCCAGCAGCTCTTACGCAGGTGAAGCTTTCTTT.

This chain links TRBV11-2 with TRBJ1-1; the D is unclear. This CDR3 region has 15 residues. The germline V and J ends were trimmed by 1 base and 0 bases, with 9 bases remaining between them. Germline lookup yields CDR1 SGHAT and CDR2 FQNNGV. CDR3 sequence (DNA): TGTGCCAGCAGCTTAGTCCCGACTGTGAACACTGAAGCTTTCTTT. It encodes CASSLVPTVNTEAFF.

The chain uses TRBV29-1 and TRBJ2-2; 7 bases align to TRBD2. The CDR3 has 14 residues. V was clipped by 5 bases and J by 0 bases; unmatched bases: 3. Per germline, CDR1 SQVTM and CDR2 ANQGSEA. CDR3 loop: CSVHSGANTGELFF. CDR3 in DNA: TGCAGCGTTCACAGCGGGGCGAACACCGGGGAGCTGTTTTTT.

This clone was found a few times. V usage is TRBV5-8 and J usage is TRBJ2-3, with D possibly being TRBD2 (6 bases). Trimming took 6 bases from V and 6 from J, leaving 14 bases between them. The CDR3 is made up of 13 amino acids. Germline-derived CDR1 and CDR2 are SGHTS and YDEGEE. Here the CDR3 reads CASNMEGADTQYF. CDR3 coding DNA: TGTGCCAGCAATATGGAGGGTGCGGATACGCAGTATTTT.

J is TRBJ2-5 and V is TRBV7-2, with 12 bases aligning to TRBD2. This CDR3 has 17 amino acids. Germline CDR1 and CDR2: SGHTA and FQGNSA. Trimming cost V 0 bases and J 0 bases; bases outside gene matches: 2. CDR3 sequence reads: CASSLALAGGYQETQYF. The CDR3 DNA follows: TGTGCCAGCAGCTTAGCTCTAGCGGGGGGGTACCAAGAGACCCAGTACTTC.

The J gene is TRBJ2-7, the V gene TRBV5-6; 9 nucleotides agree with TRBD1. CDR1 and CDR2 (germline): SGHDT, YYEEEE. The CDR3 runs to 15 residues. The V segment lost 0 bases and the J segment 3 bases; nucleotides outside the gene matches: 4. This chain's CDR3 is CASSLGTGVGYEQYF. The CDR3 coding sequence is TGTGCCAGCAGCTTGGGGACAGGGGTGGGCTACGAGCAGTACTTC.

J is TRBJ2-1 and V is TRBV5-1, with D perhaps matching TRBD2 (5 bases). V was shortened by 5 bases and J by 9 bases, with 18 bases between the two germline ends. Germline CDR1 reads SGHRS; CDR2 reads YFSETQ. This CDR3 has 14 amino acids. The CDR3 nucleotides are TGCGCCAGCAGTTCGGACTGGGCTGCTGGTGAGCAGTTCTTC. It translates to CASSSDWAAGEQFF.